This passage covers 16 T cell receptor beta chains from one sample sequenced in a study of regulatory T cells in long-lasting Graves disease. Indicated time point: newly diagnosed GD, antithyroid drugs for less than 3 months. TCR sequences were obtained from RNA taken from PBMCs. Arm-PCR of CDR3 regions and iRepertoire HTBI primers were the basis on which TCR beta libraries were built. TCRdb processed the multiplex PCR reads anew with MiXCR; each CDR3 protein has one entry. Of 360,000 or so distinct CDR3 sequences detected, 10% to 15% appear once; the ten largest clones hold approximately 20%. This sample was shared with a second study, whose subject was T cells in Graves' hyperthyroidism and ophthalmopathy.

This material consisted of peripheral blood mononuclear cells (PBMCs), taken at new diagnosis, from a patient treated with antithyroid drugs. All receptors derive from a woman under 30 with Graves disease.

This clonotype was seen many times. V and J are TRBV19 and TRBJ2-3; D remains ambiguous. CDR1 and CDR2 (germline): LNHDA, SQIVND (reference sequence). Trimming left V 5 bases short and J 2 bases short, with 11 bases between. The CDR3 length is 14 residues. The CDR3 coding sequence is TGTGCCAGTAGTCCCCGTCCAAACACAGATACGCAGTATTTT. Amino acids: CASSPRPNTDTQYF.

This clonotype was seen many times. J is TRBJ2-2 and V is TRBV13; D gene unclear. The CDR3 consists of 16 residues. The germline gives CDR1 PRHDT, CDR2 FYEKMQ (reference sequence). Trimming stripped 2 bases from V and 6 bases from J, with 16 bases between. The CDR3 here is CASSLISNRRAGELFF. CDR3 in DNA: TGTGCCAGCAGCTTAATCTCTAACCGACGCGCCGGGGAGCTGTTTTTT.

This clonotype was observed a handful of times. The chain joins TRBV27 to TRBJ1-5; TRBD1 might be the D (5 bases). CDR1 MNHEY and CDR2 SMNVEV come from the germline V gene (reference sequence). The V and J ends lost 3 bases and 6 bases respectively, with 12 bases between them. The CDR3 spans 14 residues. CDR3 nucleotide sequence: TGTGCCAGCAGTTTTGACAGCGGCCGTCAGCCCCAGCATTTT. The encoded protein is CASSFDSGRQPQHF.

This clonotype was observed many times. The V gene is TRBV6-5, the J gene TRBJ2-2; 7 positions match TRBD2. The germline V gene has CDR1 MNHEY and CDR2 SVGAGI. The V segment lost 4 bases and the J segment 6 bases; nucleotides outside the gene matches: 11. There are 16 residues in the CDR3. CDR3 sequence reads: CASSSPGLAVPGELFF. The CDR3, as DNA: TGTGCCAGCAGTTCCCCGGGGCTAGCGGTTCCCGGGGAGCTGTTTTTT.

On this clonotype: Since a much larger clone is just one base distant, this may be a read error. V and J are TRBV25-1 and TRBJ2-3; D perhaps matches TRBD1 (5 bases). This CDR3 is 14 amino acids long. Trimming pared 5 bases from V and 5 bases from J, leaving 14 bases between. Looked up from germline, CDR1 is MGHDK and CDR2 is SYGVNS. The CDR3 nucleotides read TGTGCCAGCAGTATAATGTCAGGGATAGATACGCAGTATTTT. Amino acids: CASSIMSGIDTQYF.

Ten or more counts support this clonotype. The genes are TRBV6-5 and TRBJ2-1; TRBD1 matches 7 bases. CDR1 and CDR2 (germline): MNHEY, SVGAGI. V lost 0 bases and J lost 6; bases outside the gene matches: 8. The CDR3 length is 16 residues. As DNA, the CDR3 is TGTGCCAGCAGTTACTCGATTCACAGGGGATTCAATGAGCAGTTCTTC. This encodes CASSYSIHRGFNEQFF.

This clonotype was recorded at least ten times. The chain links TRBV19 to TRBJ2-4; 9 bases fit TRBD1. After removal of 5 bases from V and 0 bases from J, the junction contained 8 bases not matched to a gene. There are 17 residues in the CDR3. Germline V gene lookup returns CDR1 LNHDA and CDR2 SQIVND (reference sequence). DNA of the CDR3: TGTGCCAGTAGTTTCGCCCGACAGGGGGTAGCCAAAAACATTCAGTACTTC. Its protein product is CASSFARQGVAKNIQYF.

This rearrangement joins TRBV20-1 to TRBJ1-2; TRBD1 matches at 7 bases. Looked up from germline, CDR1 is DFQATT and CDR2 is SNEGSKA (reference sequence). J gave up 4 bases and V 0 bases, and 8 bases lay outside the gene matches. The CDR3 covers 15 residues. This CDR3 is CSARDPRDSIYGYTF. In DNA form, the CDR3 reads TGCAGTGCTAGAGACCCCCGGGACAGCATCTATGGCTACACCTTC.

This clonotype was detected ten times or more. This rearrangement joins TRBV6-1 to TRBJ2-7; D gene unclear. Germline lookup yields CDR1 MNHNS and CDR2 SASEGT. V lost 2 bases and J 2 bases, leaving 22 bases between the germline ends. The CDR3 spans 18 residues. Here the CDR3 DNA reads TGTGCCAGCAGTGAAAGGCCCCCCGACACAAATCCCCCCTACGAGCAGTACGTC. As protein: CASSERPPDTNPPYEQYV.

This clonotype was observed many times. The chain couples TRBV27 to TRBJ2-1; D is possibly TRBD2 (6 bases). This CDR3 comprises 15 residues. Germline CDR1 and CDR2: MNHEY and SMNVEV (reference sequence). V was clipped by 2 bases and J by 4 bases, with 12 bases between them. CDR3 sequence reads: CASSLTSYGYNEQFF. The CDR3, as DNA: TGTGCCAGCAGTTTAACTAGCTATGGGTACAATGAGCAGTTCTTC.

This clonotype was detected a few times. V is TRBV10-3 and J is TRBJ1-1, with a weak D call TRBD1 (5 bases). The CDR3 runs 16 residues. Per germline, CDR1 ENHRY and CDR2 SYGVKD. V was trimmed by 4 bases and J by 1 base, leaving 16 bases between them. In nucleotides, the CDR3 is TGTGCCATCAGTGGGCCCTACTTTGACAGGAACACTGAAGCTTTCTTT. It yields the protein CAISGPYFDRNTEAFF.

This clonotype has ten or more counts. The chain has TRBV20-1 and TRBJ1-2; TRBD1 aligns across 7 bases. Germline trimming cut 3 bases from V and 3 bases from J; bases unmatched to any gene: 7. Germline values: CDR1 DFQATT, CDR2 SNEGSKA (reference sequence). CDR3 length equals 14 residues. The CDR3: CSASRGLGDYGYTF. DNA of the CDR3: TGCAGTGCTAGTAGGGGGCTGGGAGACTATGGCTACACCTTC.

This clonotype was observed at least ten times. The chain has TRBV7-9 and TRBJ2-1; 9 positions match TRBD1. Trimming removed 6 bases from V and 6 bases from J; junction bases left unmatched: 12. CDR1 is SEHNR and CDR2 is FQNEAQ in the germline V gene (reference sequence). The CDR3 loop spans 16 amino acids. The CDR3 reads CASRRAGTGNGNEQFF. DNA for the CDR3: TGTGCCAGCAGGCGAGCCGGGACAGGGAATGGCAATGAGCAGTTCTTC.

As regards this clonotype: A much larger clone lies one base from this, so it may be a read error. The chain uses TRBV3-1 and TRBJ2-7, with unresolved D. The CDR3 runs to 13 residues. Germline assignment: CDR1 LGHDT and CDR2 YNNKEL (reference sequence). V lost 3 bases, J lost 0 bases, and 6 bases lay in between. CDR3 DNA sequence: TGTGCCAGCAGCCAGGCTAGCTCCTACGAGCAGTACTTC. Its protein product is CASSQASSYEQYF.

This clonotype was observed many times. The chain couples TRBV30 to TRBJ1-1; 8 positions agree with TRBD1. The ends lost 5 bases at V and 4 bases at J; junction bases unmatched: 3. From germline, CDR1 is GTSNPN and CDR2 SVGIG (reference sequence). There are 12 residues in the CDR3. The CDR3 DNA reads as TGTGCCTGGGCTCAGGGGGCCACTGAAGCTTTCTTT. This codes for CAWAQGATEAFF.

This clonotype was counted only a few times. This chain links TRBV4-2 with TRBJ1-1; D is possibly TRBD1 (5 bases). V shed 0 bases and J shed 10 bases, with 12 bases lying between them. This CDR3 spans 13 amino acids. Germline V CDR1 and CDR2: LGHNA, YNFKEQ. The CDR3 sequence is CASSQDGASVAFF. CDR3 bases: TGTGCCAGCAGCCAAGATGGGGCTAGTGTAGCTTTCTTT.